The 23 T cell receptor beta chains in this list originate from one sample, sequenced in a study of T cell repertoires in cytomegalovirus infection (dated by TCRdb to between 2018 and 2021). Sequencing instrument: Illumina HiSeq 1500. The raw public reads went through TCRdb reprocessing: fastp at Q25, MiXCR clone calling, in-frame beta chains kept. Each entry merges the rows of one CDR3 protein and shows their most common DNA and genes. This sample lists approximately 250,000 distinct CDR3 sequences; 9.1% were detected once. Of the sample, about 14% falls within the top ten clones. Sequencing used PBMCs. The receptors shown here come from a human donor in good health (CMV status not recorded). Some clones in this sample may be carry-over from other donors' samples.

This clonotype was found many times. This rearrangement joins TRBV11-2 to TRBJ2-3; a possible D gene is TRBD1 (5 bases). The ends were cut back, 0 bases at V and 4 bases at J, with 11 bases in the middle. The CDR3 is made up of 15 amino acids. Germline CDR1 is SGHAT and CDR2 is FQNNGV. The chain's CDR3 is CASSLDGAGADTQYF. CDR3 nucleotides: TGTGCCAGCAGCTTAGATGGGGCTGGCGCAGATACGCAGTATTTT. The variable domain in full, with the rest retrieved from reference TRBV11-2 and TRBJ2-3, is EAGVAQSPRYKIIEKRQSVAFWCNPISGHATLYWYQQILGQGPKLLIQFQNNGVVDDSQLPKDRFSAERLKGVDSTLKIQPAKLEDSAVYLCASSLDGAGADTQYFGPGTRLTVL.

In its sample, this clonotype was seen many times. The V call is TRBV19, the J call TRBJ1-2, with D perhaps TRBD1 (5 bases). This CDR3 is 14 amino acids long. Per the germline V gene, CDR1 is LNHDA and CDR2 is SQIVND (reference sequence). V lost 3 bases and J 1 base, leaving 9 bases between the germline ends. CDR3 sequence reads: CASSMGGVNYGYTF. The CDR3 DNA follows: TGTGCCAGTAGTATGGGAGGGGTTAACTATGGCTACACCTTC.

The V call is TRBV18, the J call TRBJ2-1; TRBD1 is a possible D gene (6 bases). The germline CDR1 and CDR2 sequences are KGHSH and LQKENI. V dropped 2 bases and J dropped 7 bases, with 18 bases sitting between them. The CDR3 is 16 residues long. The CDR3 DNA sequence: TGTGCCAGCTCACCAATATTAACAGGGCCCCGGAATGAGCAGTTCTTC. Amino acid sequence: CASSPILTGPRNEQFF.

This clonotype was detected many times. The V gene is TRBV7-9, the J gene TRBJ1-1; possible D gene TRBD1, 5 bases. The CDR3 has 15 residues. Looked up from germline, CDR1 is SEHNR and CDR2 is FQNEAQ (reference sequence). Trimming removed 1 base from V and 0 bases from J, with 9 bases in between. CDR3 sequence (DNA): TGTGCCAGCAGCTTAGTGGGGGGTGTGAACACTGAAGCTTTCTTT. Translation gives CASSLVGGVNTEAFF. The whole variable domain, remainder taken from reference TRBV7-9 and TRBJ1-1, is DTGVSQNPRHKITKRGQNVTFRCDPISEHNRLYWYRQTLGQGPEFLTYFQNEAQLEKSRLLSDRFSAERPKGSFSTLEIQRTEQGDSAMYLCASSLVGGVNTEAFFGQGTRLTVV.

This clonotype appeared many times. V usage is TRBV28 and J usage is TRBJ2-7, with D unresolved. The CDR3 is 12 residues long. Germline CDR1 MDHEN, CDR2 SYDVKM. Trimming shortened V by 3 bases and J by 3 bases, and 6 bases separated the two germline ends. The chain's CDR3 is CASSFGLYEQYF. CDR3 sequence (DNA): TGTGCCAGCAGTTTTGGCCTCTACGAGCAGTACTTC.

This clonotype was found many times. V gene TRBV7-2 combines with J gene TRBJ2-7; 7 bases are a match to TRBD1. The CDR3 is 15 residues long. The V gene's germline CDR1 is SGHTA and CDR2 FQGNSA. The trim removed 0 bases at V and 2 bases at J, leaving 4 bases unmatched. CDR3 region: CASSLAQGTAYEQYF. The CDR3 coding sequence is TGTGCCAGCAGCTTAGCACAGGGGACAGCCTACGAGCAGTACTTC.

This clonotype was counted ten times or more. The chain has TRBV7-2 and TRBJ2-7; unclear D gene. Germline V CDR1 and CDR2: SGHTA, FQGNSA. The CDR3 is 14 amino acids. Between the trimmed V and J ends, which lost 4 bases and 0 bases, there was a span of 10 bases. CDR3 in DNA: TGTGCCAGCAGCTCTCGTGGGGACTCCTACGAGCAGTACTTC. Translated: CASSSRGDSYEQYF.

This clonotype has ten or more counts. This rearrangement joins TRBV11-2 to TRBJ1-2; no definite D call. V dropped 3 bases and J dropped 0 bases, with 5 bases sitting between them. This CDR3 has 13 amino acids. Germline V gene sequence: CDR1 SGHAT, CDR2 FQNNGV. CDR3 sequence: CASSFNTNYGYTF. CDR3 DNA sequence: TGTGCCAGCAGCTTTAACACTAACTATGGCTACACCTTC. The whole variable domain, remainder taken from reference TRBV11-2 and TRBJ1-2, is EAGVAQSPRYKIIEKRQSVAFWCNPISGHATLYWYQQILGQGPKLLIQFQNNGVVDDSQLPKDRFSAERLKGVDSTLKIQPAKLEDSAVYLCASSFNTNYGYTFGSGTRLTVV.

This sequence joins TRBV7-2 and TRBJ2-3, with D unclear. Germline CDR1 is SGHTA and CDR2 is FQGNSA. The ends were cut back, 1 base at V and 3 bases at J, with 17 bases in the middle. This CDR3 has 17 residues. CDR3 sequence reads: CASSLGPYPTQTDTQYF. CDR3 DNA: TGTGCCAGCAGCTTAGGACCGTATCCTACTCAGACAGATACGCAGTATTTT.

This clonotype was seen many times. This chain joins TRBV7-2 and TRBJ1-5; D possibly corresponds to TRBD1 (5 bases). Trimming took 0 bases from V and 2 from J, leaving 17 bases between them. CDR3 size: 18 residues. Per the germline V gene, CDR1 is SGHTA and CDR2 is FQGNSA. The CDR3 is CASSLAVGVSDGNQPQHF. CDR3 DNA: TGTGCCAGCAGCTTAGCGGTAGGGGTCTCGGATGGCAATCAGCCCCAGCATTTT.

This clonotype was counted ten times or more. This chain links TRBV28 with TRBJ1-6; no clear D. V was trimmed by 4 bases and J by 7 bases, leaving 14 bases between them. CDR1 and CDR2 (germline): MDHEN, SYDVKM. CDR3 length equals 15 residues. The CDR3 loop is CASSYDTRENSPLHF. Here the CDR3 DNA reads TGTGCCAGCAGTTACGACACGCGTGAGAATTCACCCCTCCACTTT.

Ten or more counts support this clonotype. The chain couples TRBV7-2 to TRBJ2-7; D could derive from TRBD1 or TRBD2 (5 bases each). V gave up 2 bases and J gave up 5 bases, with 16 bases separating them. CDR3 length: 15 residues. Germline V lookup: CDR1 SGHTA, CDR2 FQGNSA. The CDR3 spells CASSLPRGAQNEQYF. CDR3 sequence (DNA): TGTGCCAGCAGCTTACCCAGAGGGGCACAGAACGAGCAGTACTTC.

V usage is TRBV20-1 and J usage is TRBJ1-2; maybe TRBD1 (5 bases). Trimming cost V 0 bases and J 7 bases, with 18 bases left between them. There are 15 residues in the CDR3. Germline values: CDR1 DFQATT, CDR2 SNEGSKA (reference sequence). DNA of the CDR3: TGCAGTGCTAGAGACGTTAGGGGTTCTATGCTTGGCTACACCTTC. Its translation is CSARDVRGSMLGYTF.

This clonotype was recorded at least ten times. This CDR3 reads CASGQFPLYEQYF. The CDR3 DNA is TGTGCCAGCGGACAGTTTCCTTTGTACGAGCAGTACTTC. This rearrangement joins TRBV28 to TRBJ2-7, with a tentative D call TRBD1 (6 bases). Trimming cost V 8 bases and J 4 bases, with 15 bases left between them. The CDR3 totals 13 residues. CDR1 and CDR2 from the germline V gene are MDHEN and SYDVKM.

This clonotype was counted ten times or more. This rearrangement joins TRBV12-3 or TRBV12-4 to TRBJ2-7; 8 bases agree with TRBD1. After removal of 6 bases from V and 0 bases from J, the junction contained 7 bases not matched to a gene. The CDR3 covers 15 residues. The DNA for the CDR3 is TGTGCCAGCAGCGCAGGGGGCCCCAGCTCCTACGAGCAGTACTTC. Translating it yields CASSAGGPSSYEQYF.

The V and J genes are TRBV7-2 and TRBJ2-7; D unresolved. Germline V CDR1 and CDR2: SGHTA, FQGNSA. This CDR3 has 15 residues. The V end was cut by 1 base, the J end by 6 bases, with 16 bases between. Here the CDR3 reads CASSLDGPGRLEQYF. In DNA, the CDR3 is TGTGCCAGCAGCTTAGACGGTCCAGGCCGGCTCGAGCAGTACTTC.

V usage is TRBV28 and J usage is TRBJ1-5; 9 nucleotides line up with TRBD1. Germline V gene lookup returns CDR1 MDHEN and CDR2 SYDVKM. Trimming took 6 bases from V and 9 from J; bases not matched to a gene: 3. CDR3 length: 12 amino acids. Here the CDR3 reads CASRDRGRPQHF. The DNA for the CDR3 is TGTGCCAGCAGGGACAGGGGTAGGCCCCAGCATTTT.

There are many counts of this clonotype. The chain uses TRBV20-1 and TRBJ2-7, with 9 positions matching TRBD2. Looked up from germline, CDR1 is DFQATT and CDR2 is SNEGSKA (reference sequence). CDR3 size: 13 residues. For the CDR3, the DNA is TGCAGCGTAAAGAAGGCTAGCGGGGTGGTGCAGTACTTC. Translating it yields CSVKKASGVVQYF.

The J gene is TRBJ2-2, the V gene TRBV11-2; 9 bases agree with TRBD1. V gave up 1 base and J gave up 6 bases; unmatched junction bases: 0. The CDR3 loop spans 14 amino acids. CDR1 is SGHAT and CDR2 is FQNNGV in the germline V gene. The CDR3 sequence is CASSLGQGAGELFF. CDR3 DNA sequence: TGTGCCAGCAGCTTAGGACAGGGGGCCGGGGAGCTGTTTTTT.

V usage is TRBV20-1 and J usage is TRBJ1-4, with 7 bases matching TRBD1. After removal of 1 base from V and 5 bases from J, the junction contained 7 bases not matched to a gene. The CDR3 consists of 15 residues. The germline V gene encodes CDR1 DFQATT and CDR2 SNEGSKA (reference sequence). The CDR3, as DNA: TGCAGTGCTAGAGTGGGGACAGCGATAAATGAAAAACTGTTTTTT. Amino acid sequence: CSARVGTAINEKLFF.

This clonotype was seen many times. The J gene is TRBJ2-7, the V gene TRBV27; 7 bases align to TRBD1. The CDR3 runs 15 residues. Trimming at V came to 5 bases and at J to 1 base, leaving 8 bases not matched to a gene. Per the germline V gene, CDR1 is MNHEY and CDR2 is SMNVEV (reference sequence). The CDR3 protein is CASSRSGTVSYEQYF. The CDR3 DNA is TGTGCCAGCAGTCGATCGGGGACAGTATCCTACGAGCAGTACTTC.

CDR3 loop: CASRDATGDNSPLHF. The CDR3 DNA reads as TGTGCCAGCAGAGACGCGACAGGGGATAATTCACCCCTCCACTTT. V usage is TRBV6-6 and J usage is TRBJ1-6, with 8 bases identical to TRBD1. Germline V gives CDR1 MNHNY, CDR2 SVGAGI (reference sequence). The CDR3 loop spans 15 amino acids. With 6 bases clipped from V and 5 bases from J, the junction kept 6 bases outside the gene matches.

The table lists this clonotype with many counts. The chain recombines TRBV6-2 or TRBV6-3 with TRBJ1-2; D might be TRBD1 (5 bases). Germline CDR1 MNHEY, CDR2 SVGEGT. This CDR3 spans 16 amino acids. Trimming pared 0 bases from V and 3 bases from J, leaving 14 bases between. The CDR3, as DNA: TGTGCCAGCAGTTACTCGACTGGGAGGGGAGACTATGGCTACACCTTC. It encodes CASSYSTGRGDYGYTF.